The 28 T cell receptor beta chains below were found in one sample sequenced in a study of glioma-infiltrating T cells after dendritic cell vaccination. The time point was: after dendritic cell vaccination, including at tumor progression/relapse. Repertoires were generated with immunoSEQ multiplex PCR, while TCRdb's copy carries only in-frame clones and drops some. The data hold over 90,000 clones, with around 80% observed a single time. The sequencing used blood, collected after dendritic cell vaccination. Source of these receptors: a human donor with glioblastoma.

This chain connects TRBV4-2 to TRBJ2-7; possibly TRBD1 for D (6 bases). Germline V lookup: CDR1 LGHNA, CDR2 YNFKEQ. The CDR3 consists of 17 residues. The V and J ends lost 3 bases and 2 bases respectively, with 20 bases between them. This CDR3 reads CASSHVTSRTDPYEQYF. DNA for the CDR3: TGTGCCAGCAGCCATGTTACTTCTAGGACAGATCCCTACGAGCAGTACTTC.

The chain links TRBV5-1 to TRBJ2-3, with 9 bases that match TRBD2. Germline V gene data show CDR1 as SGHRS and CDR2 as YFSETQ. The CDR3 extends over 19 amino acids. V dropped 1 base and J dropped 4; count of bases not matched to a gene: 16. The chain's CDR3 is CASSLFAAPGTSFADTQYF. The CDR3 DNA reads TGCGCCAGCAGCTTGTTCGCTGCCCCCGGGACTAGCTTTGCAGATACGCAGTATTTT. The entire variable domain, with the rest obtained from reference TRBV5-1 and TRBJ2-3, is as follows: KAGVTQTPRYLIKTRGQQVTLSCSPISGHRSVSWYQQTPGQGLQFLFEYFSETQRNKGNFPGRFSGRQFSNSRSEMNVSTLELGDSALYLCASSLFAAPGTSFADTQYFGPGTRLTVL.

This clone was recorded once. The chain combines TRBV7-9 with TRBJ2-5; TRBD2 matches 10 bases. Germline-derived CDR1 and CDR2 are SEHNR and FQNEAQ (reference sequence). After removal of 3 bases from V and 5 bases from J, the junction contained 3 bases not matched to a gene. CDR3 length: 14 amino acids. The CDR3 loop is CASSFSGGPETQYF. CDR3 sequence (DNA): TGTGCCAGCAGCTTTAGCGGGGGGCCGGAGACCCAGTACTTC.

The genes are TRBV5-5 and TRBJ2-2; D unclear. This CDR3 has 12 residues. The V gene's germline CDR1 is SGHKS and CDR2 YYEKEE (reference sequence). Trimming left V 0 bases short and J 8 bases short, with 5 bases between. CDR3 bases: TGTGCCAGCAGCTTGGAGAGGGGGGAGCTGTTTTTT. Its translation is CASSLERGELFF.

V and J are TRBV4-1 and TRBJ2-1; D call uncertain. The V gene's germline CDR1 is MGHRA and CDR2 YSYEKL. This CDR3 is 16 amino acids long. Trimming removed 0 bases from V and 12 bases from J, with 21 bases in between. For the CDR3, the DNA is TGCGCCAGCAGCCAAGAACCCGGGTTCGTCATAGGTGGGCAGTTCTTC. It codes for CASSQEPGFVIGGQFF.

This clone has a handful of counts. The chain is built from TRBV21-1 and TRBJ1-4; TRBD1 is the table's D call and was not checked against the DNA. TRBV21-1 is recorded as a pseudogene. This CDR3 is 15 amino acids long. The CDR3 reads CASSKPGQMNEKLFF. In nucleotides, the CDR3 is TGTGCCAGCAGCAAACCGGGACAGATGAATGAAAAACTGTTTTTT.

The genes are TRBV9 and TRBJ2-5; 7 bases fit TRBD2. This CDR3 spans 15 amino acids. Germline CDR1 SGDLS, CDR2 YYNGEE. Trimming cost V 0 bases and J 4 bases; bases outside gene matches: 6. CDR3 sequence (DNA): TGTGCCAGCAGCGTAGCGGGGGGAGGAGGAGAGACCCAGTACTTC. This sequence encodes CASSVAGGGGETQYF.

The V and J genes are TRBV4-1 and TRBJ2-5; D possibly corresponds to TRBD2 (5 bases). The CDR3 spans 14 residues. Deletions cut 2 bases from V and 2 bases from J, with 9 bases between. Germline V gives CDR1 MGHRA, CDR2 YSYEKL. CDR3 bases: TGCGCCAGCAGCCAAAATGAGCGGCAAGAGACCCAGTACTTC. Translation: CASSQNERQETQYF.

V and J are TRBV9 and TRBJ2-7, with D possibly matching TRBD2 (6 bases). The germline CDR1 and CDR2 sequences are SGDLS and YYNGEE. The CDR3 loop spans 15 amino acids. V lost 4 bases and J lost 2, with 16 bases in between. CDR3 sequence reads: CASSLRGTAPYEQYF. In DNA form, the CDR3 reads TGTGCCAGCAGCCTCCGAGGGACTGCTCCCTACGAGCAGTACTTC. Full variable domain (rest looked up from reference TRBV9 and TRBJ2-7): DSGVTQTPKHLITATGQRVTLRCSPRSGDLSVYWYQQSLDQGLQFLIQYYNGEERAKGNILERFSAQQFPDLHSELNLSSLELGDSALYFCASSLRGTAPYEQYFGPGTRLTVT.

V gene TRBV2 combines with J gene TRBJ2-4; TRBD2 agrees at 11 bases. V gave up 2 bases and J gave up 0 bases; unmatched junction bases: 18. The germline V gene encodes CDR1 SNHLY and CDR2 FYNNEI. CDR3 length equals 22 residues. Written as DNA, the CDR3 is TGTGCCAGCAGTGAACCATCTAGCGGGGGGCCTACCCGTGATTTAGCCAAAAACATTCAGTACTTC. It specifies CASSEPSSGGPTRDLAKNIQYF.

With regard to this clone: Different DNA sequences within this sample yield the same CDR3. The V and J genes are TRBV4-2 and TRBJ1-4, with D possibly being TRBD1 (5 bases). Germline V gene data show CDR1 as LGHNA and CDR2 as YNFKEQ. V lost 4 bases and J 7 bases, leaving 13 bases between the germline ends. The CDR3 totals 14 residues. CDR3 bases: TGTGCCAGCAGCCCCGGGCAGGGTGGTGAAAAACTGTTTTTT. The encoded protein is CASSPGQGGEKLFF.

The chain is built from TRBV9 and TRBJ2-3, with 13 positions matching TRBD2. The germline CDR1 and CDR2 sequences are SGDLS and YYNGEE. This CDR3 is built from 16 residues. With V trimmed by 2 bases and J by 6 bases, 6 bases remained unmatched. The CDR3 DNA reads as TGTGCCAGCAGCGTCCTCGGACTAGCGGGAGAGGATACGCAGTATTTT. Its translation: CASSVLGLAGEDTQYF.

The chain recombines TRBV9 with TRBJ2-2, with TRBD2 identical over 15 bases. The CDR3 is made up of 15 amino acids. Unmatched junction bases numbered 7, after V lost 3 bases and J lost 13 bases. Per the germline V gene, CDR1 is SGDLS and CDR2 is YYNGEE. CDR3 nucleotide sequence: TGTGCCAGCAGCGAGCAGGGACTAGCGGGAGGTGGGCTGTTTTTT. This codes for CASSEQGLAGGGLFF.

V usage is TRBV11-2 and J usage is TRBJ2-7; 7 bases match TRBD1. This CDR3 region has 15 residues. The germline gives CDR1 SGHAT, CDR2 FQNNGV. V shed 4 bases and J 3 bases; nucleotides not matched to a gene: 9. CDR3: CASSSRRDSHYEQYF. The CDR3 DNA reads TGTGCCAGCAGCTCTCGCCGGGACAGCCACTACGAGCAGTACTTC.

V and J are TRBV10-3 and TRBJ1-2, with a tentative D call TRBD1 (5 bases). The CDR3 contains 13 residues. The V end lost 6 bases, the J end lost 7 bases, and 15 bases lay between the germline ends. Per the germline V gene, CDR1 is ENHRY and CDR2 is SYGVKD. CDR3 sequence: CAIRRREGSGYTF. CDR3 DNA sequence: TGTGCCATCAGGCGCAGGGAGGGTTCTGGCTACACCTTC.

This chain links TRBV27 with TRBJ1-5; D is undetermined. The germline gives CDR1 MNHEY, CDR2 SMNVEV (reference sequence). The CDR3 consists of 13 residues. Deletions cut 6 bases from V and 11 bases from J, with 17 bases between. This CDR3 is CASSRSLSSAQHF. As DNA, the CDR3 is TGTGCCAGCAGCCGGTCTCTATCGTCGGCCCAGCATTTT.

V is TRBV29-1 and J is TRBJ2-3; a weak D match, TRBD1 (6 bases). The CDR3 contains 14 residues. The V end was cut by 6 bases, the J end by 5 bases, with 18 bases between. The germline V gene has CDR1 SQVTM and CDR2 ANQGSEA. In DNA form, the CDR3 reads TGCAGCGTACCCGGGACACGGGTTGGAGATACGCAGTATTTT. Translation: CSVPGTRVGDTQYF.

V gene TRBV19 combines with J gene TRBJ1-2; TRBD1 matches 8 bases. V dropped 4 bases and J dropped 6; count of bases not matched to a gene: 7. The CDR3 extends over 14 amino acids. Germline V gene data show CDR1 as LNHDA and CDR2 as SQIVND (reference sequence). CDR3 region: CASSTGTGLNGYTF. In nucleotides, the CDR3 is TGTGCCAGTAGTACAGGGACAGGATTAAATGGCTACACCTTC.

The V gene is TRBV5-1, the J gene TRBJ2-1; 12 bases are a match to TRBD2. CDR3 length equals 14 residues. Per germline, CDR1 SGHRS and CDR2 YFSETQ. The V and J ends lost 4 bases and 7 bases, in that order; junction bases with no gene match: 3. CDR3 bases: TGCGCCAGCAGCGGGGGACTAGCGGGTAATGAGCAGTTCTTC. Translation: CASSGGLAGNEQFF.

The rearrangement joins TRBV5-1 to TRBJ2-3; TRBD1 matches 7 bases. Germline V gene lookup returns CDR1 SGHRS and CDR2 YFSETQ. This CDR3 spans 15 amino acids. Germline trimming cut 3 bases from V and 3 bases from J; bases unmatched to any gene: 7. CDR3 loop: CASSSLQGTTDTQYF. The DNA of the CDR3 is TGCGCCAGCAGCTCCCTACAGGGGACGACAGATACGCAGTATTTT.

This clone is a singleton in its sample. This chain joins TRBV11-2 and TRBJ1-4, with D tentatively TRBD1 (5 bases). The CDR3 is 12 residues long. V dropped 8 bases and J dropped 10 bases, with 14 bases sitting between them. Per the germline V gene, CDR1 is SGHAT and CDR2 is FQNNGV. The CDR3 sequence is CASRDPGGKLFF. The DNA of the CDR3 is TGTGCCAGCCGGGACCCCGGGGGAAAACTGTTTTTT.

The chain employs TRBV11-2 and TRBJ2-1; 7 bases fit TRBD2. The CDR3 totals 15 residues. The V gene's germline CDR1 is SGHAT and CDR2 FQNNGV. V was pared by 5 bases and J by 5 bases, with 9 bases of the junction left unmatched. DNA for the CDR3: TGTGCCAGCAGCCCTGGGGCGGGGAGGGACAATGAGCAGTTCTTC. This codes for CASSPGAGRDNEQFF.

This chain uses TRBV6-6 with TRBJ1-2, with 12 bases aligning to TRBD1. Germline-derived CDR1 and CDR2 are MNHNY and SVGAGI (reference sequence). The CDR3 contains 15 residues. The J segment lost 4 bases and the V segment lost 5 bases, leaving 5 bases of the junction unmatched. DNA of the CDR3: TGTGCCAGCAGTCCGGGACAGGGGGCGGTCTATGGCTACACCTTC. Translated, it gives CASSPGQGAVYGYTF.

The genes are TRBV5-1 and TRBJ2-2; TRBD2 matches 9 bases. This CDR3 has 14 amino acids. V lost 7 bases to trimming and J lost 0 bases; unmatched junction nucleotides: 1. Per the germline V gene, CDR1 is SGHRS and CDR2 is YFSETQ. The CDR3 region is CASWTSANTGELFF. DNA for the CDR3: TGCGCCAGCTGGACTAGCGCGAACACCGGGGAGCTGTTTTTT. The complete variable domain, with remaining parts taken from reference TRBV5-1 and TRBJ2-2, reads KAGVTQTPRYLIKTRGQQVTLSCSPISGHRSVSWYQQTPGQGLQFLFEYFSETQRNKGNFPGRFSGRQFSNSRSEMNVSTLELGDSALYLCASWTSANTGELFFGEGSRLTVL.

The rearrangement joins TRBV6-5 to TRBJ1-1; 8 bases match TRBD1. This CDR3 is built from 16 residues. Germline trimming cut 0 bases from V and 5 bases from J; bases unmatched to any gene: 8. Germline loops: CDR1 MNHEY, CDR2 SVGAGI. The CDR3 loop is CASSYSSRGPGTEAFF. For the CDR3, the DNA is TGTGCCAGCAGTTACTCGAGCAGGGGGCCGGGGACTGAAGCTTTCTTT.

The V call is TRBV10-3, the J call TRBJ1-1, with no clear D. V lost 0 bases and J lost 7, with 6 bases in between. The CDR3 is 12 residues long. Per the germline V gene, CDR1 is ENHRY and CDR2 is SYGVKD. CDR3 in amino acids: CAISESQVEAFF. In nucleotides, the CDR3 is TGTGCCATCAGTGAGTCGCAGGTTGAAGCTTTCTTT.

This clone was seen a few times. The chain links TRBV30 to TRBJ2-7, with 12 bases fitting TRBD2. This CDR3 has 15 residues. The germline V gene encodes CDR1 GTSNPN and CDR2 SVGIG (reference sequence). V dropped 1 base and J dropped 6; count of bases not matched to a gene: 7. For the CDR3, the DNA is TGTGCCTGGAGTGGACAGCTAGCGGGAGGGGGCGAGCAGTACTTC. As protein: CAWSGQLAGGGEQYF. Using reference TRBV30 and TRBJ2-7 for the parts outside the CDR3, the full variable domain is SQTIHQWPATLVQPVGSPLSLECTVEGTSNPNLYWYRQAAGRGLQLLFYSVGIGQISSEVPQNLSASRPQDRQFILSSKKLLLSDSGFYLCAWSGQLAGGGEQYFGPGTRLTVT.

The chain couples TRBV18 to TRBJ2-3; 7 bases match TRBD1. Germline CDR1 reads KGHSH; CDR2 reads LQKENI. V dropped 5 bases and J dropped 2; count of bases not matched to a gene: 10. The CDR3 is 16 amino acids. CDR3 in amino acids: CASSFPGTVLTDTQYF. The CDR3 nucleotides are TGTGCCAGCTCATTTCCCGGGACAGTACTCACAGATACGCAGTATTTT.